Shown below are 16 T cell receptor beta chains from a single sample sequenced in a study of T cells in Graves' hyperthyroidism and ophthalmopathy. Authors of the study amplified TCR beta CDR3 regions from RNA transcripts. An initial round of RT-PCR targeting the TCR CDR3 relied on the HTBI primer set. TCRdb re-analysed the multiplex PCR reads in MiXCR, keeping a single row per CDR3 protein. This sample has about 570,000 distinct CDR3 sequences, with 12% to 15% found just once. The sequenced sample was blood. These TCRs come from a woman in her 40s with Graves' hyperthyroidism.

This clonotype was found many times. The CDR3 DNA sequence: TGCGCCAGCATCGAGGTGGGGGACGGGACTAGCTGGCGACAAGAGACCCAGTACTTC. Protein sequence: CASIEVGDGTSWRQETQYF. The chain is built from TRBV10-1 and TRBJ2-5, with TRBD2 matching 9 bases. Germline CDR1 WNHNN, CDR2 SYGVQD (reference sequence). The trim removed 7 bases at V and 2 bases at J, leaving 20 bases unmatched. The CDR3 extends over 19 amino acids.

This clonotype was detected many times. The V and J genes are TRBV7-8 and TRBJ1-1; D ambiguous. The V end was cut by 4 bases, the J end by 1 base, with 19 bases between. This CDR3 comprises 17 residues. Germline CDR1 and CDR2: SGHVS and FQNEAQ. The CDR3 DNA follows: TGTGCCAGCAGCTCATATGCGGGTGTCCGGAGGAACACTGAAGCTTTCTTT. It codes for CASSSYAGVRRNTEAFF.

This clonotype was observed many times. The chain carries TRBV29-1 and TRBJ1-1; the D is unclear. The germline CDR1 and CDR2 sequences are SQVTM and ANQGSEA. Trimming removed 7 bases from V and 3 bases from J, with 12 bases in between. The CDR3 has 12 amino acids. As DNA, the CDR3 is TGCAGCGCCGTTACCGGGCACACTGAAGCTTTCTTT. This codes for CSAVTGHTEAFF. Full variable domain (missing parts from reference TRBV29-1 and TRBJ1-1): SAVISQKPSRDICQRGTSLTIQCQVDSQVTMMFWYRQQPGQSLTLIATANQGSEATYESGFVIDKFPISRPNLTFSTLTVSNMSPEDSSIYLCSAVTGHTEAFFGQGTRLTVV.

This clonotype was found many times. V is TRBV7-9 and J is TRBJ2-1; D not resolved. Germline V gene sequence: CDR1 SEHNR, CDR2 FQNEAQ (reference sequence). V lost 0 bases to trimming and J lost 0 bases, with 12 bases between them. The CDR3 contains 17 residues. This CDR3 is CASSLASAASSYNEQFF. In nucleotides, the CDR3 is TGTGCCAGCAGCTTAGCGTCGGCAGCCAGCTCCTACAATGAGCAGTTCTTC.

This clonotype occurred many times. J is TRBJ2-1 and V is TRBV20-1; D is unclear. Trimming stripped 4 bases from V and 9 bases from J, with 16 bases between. The CDR3 has 13 residues. Looked up from germline, CDR1 is DFQATT and CDR2 is SNEGSKA (reference sequence). DNA of the CDR3: TGCAGTGCTAAAATCCCCCTGCTCGGTGAGCAGTTCTTC. This gives the protein CSAKIPLLGEQFF.

This chain connects TRBV14 to TRBJ1-3; D remains unclear. This CDR3 is 16 amino acids long. CDR1 SGHDN and CDR2 FVKESK come from the germline V gene. The germline V and J ends were trimmed by 2 bases and 1 base, with 12 bases remaining between them. The CDR3 DNA is TGTGCCAGCAGCCAACTTGGAAGTTGGTCTGGAAACACCATATATTTT. This encodes CASSQLGSWSGNTIYF.

This clonotype was observed many times. This sequence joins TRBV20-1 and TRBJ1-6, with TRBD1 identical over 7 bases. Germline assignment: CDR1 DFQATT and CDR2 SNEGSKA (reference sequence). There are 13 residues in the CDR3. The trim removed 5 bases at V and 9 bases at J, leaving 7 bases unmatched. The CDR3 protein is CSAFRGTLSPLHF. The CDR3 DNA reads as TGCAGTGCTTTCAGGGGGACGCTTTCACCCCTCCACTTT.

In its sample, this clonotype ranks as medium-sized. DNA of the CDR3: TGTGCCAGCAGCGCCAATAGCAATCAGCCCCAGCATTTT. The encoded protein is CASSANSNQPQHF. The genes are TRBV27 and TRBJ1-5; D remains ambiguous. Germline CDR1 is MNHEY and CDR2 is SMNVEV (reference sequence). The CDR3 loop spans 13 amino acids. Trimming removed 6 bases from V and 0 bases from J, with 6 bases in between.

The sample holds many counts of this clonotype. V gene TRBV12-3 or TRBV12-4 combines with J gene TRBJ2-1; TRBD2 agrees at 9 bases. The CDR3 length is 16 residues. V lost 3 bases, J lost 10 bases, and 13 bases stayed unmatched. The CDR3 loop is CASSFDAGGPGEEQFF. The CDR3 DNA sequence: TGTGCCAGCAGTTTTGATGCGGGAGGGCCCGGAGAGGAGCAGTTCTTC.

The chain links TRBV7-6 to TRBJ1-6; TRBD1 matches 8 bases. CDR1 and CDR2 (germline): SGHVS, FNYEAQ. Trimming took 1 base from V and 9 from J; bases not matched to a gene: 8. The CDR3 loop spans 16 amino acids. CDR3 in amino acids: CASSLDVTGTGSPLHF. CDR3 bases: TGTGCCAGCAGCTTAGACGTCACAGGGACAGGTTCACCCCTCCACTTT. The complete variable domain, with remaining parts taken from reference TRBV7-6 and TRBJ1-6, reads GAGVSQSPRYKVTKRGQDVALRCDPISGHVSLYWYRQALGQGPEFLTYFNYEAQQDKSGLPNDRFSAERPEGSISTLTIQRTEQRDSAMYRCASSLDVTGTGSPLHFGNGTRLTVT.

There are a few counts of this clonotype. The rearrangement joins TRBV4-1 to TRBJ2-7; D is possibly TRBD2 (6 bases). The CDR3 contains 14 residues. CDR1 and CDR2 from the germline V gene are MGHRA and YSYEKL. The V and J ends lost 5 bases and 4 bases respectively, with 15 bases between them. CDR3 in DNA: TGCGCCAGCAGCACCGGGACTTTTTTTTACGAGCAGTACTTC. Translated, it gives CASSTGTFFYEQYF.

The rearrangement uses TRBV10-3 and TRBJ2-1; 7 nucleotides match TRBD1. The trim removed 7 bases at V and 6 bases at J, leaving 12 bases unmatched. The CDR3 has 15 amino acids. CDR1 ENHRY and CDR2 SYGVKD come from the germline V gene. This CDR3 is CAITGDSPMGNEQFF. The DNA of the CDR3 is TGTGCCATCACCGGGGACAGCCCCATGGGCAATGAGCAGTTCTTC.

This clonotype appeared many times. The rearrangement joins TRBV29-1 to TRBJ1-1, with TRBD1 as a possible D gene (5 bases). The CDR3 loop spans 13 amino acids. V lost 2 bases to trimming and J lost 1 base, with 8 bases between them. The germline V gene has CDR1 SQVTM and CDR2 ANQGSEA. CDR3 coding DNA: TGCAGCGTTGAAACGACAGAGAACACTGAAGCTTTCTTT. Translated, it gives CSVETTENTEAFF.

The chain links TRBV6-1 to TRBJ1-6; TRBD1 matches 10 bases. Trimming cost V 5 bases and J 9 bases; bases outside gene matches: 4. The CDR3 has 14 amino acids. Germline V lookup: CDR1 MNHNS, CDR2 SASEGT. The CDR3 is CASSPGQGTSPLHF. The DNA for the CDR3 is TGTGCCAGCAGTCCGGGACAGGGGACTTCACCCCTCCACTTT.

This clonotype has a count of ten or more. The V call is TRBV14, the J call TRBJ1-2, with unresolved D. Germline-derived CDR1 and CDR2 are SGHDN and FVKESK. V was pared by 4 bases and J by 10 bases, with 22 bases between. This CDR3 has 15 residues. This CDR3 is CASSPPGVTRAVYTF. For the CDR3, the DNA is TGTGCCAGCAGCCCACCGGGTGTAACTCGAGCGGTCTACACCTTC.

This clonotype has at least ten counts. This chain links TRBV5-1 with TRBJ1-4; 7 bases align to TRBD1. With V trimmed by 0 bases and J by 5 bases, 13 bases remained unmatched. The CDR3 length is 18 residues. The germline V gene has CDR1 SGHRS and CDR2 YFSETQ. CDR3 protein: CASSLAVVTGRKNEKLFF. CDR3 sequence (DNA): TGCGCCAGCAGCTTGGCCGTCGTGACAGGGAGAAAGAATGAAAAACTGTTTTTT.